The 14 T cell receptor beta chains below come from one sample, sequenced in a study of metastatic and nonmetastatic thyroid tumors. Thyroid surgery was performed in patients who had received no treatment beforehand. TCRdb reprocessed the PCR reads via MiXCR. The sample yields 45,000 to 65,000 clones, 17% seen once. The sample taken for sequencing was blood. The receptors stem from a female donor with papillary thyroid cancer or a benign thyroid nodule (not recorded which). Some clones in this sample may be carry-over from other donors' samples.

A few counts support this clone. V gene TRBV12-3 or TRBV12-4 combines with J gene TRBJ1-2, with D tentatively TRBD1 (6 bases). The V end lost 1 base, the J end lost 3 bases, and 9 bases lay between the germline ends. The length of the CDR3 is 14 residues. The CDR3: CASSLGGGDYGYTF. The DNA for the CDR3 is TGTGCCAGCAGTTTAGGAGGGGGAGACTATGGCTACACCTTC.

This clone was seen more than once but under ten times. The chain employs TRBV6-1 and TRBJ2-7, with 7 bases fitting TRBD2. Trimming at V came to 11 bases and at J to 3 bases, leaving 22 bases not matched to a gene. The CDR3 contains 17 residues. From germline, CDR1 is MNHNS and CDR2 SASEGT. CDR3 region: CARSAPSGTPGRYEQYF. The CDR3 DNA sequence: TGTGCCCGATCCGCGCCTAGCGGTACCCCGGGCCGCTACGAGCAGTACTTC.

This clone was observed at least ten times. The chain uses TRBV11-2 and TRBJ1-5; D is unclear. V lost 5 bases, J lost 3 bases, and 8 bases lay in between. The CDR3 has 13 amino acids. CDR1 is SGHAT and CDR2 is FQNNGV in the germline V gene. CDR3 bases: TGTGCCAGCAGCCTTTTCACCAATCAGCCCCAGCATTTT. This translates into CASSLFTNQPQHF.

This clone was detected many times. This chain uses TRBV29-1 with TRBJ2-1, with 9 bases lining up with TRBD1. Germline V gene sequence: CDR1 SQVTM, CDR2 ANQGSEA. The CDR3 is 15 amino acids. V lost 4 bases and J lost 8; bases outside the gene matches: 12. DNA for the CDR3: TGCAGCGTTGGGTTCGGGACAGGGTACTTCGATGAGCAGTTCTTC. Its translation: CSVGFGTGYFDEQFF.

This clone was picked up many times. The CDR3 spells CASTDSSRMDTQYF. The CDR3 region has the DNA TGTGCCAGCACGGATAGCTCCAGAATGGATACGCAGTATTTT. The J gene is TRBJ2-3, the V gene TRBV9; D not certain. The ends were cut back, 6 bases at V and 6 bases at J, with 17 bases in the middle. The CDR3 extends over 14 amino acids. The germline V gene encodes CDR1 SGDLS and CDR2 YYNGEE.

The rearrangement links TRBV28 to TRBJ1-3; maybe TRBD1 (5 bases). The CDR3 extends over 17 amino acids. The germline V gene encodes CDR1 MDHEN and CDR2 SYDVKM. Between the trimmed V and J ends, which lost 6 bases and 0 bases, there was a span of 18 bases. The CDR3 reads CASSPTRDALSGNTIYF. Written as DNA, the CDR3 is TGTGCCAGCAGCCCCACCAGGGACGCCCTCTCTGGAAACACCATATATTTT.

This clone came up a few times. This sequence joins TRBV6-1 and TRBJ2-7; 7 bases are shared with TRBD1. The CDR3 spans 14 residues. From germline, CDR1 is MNHNS and CDR2 SASEGT. With 6 bases clipped from V and 2 bases from J, the junction kept 7 bases outside the gene matches. The DNA of the CDR3 is TGTGCCAGCAGACTGACAGGGCAAACCTACGAGCAGTACTTC. It yields the protein CASRLTGQTYEQYF.

The chain links TRBV7-8 to TRBJ2-7; no firm D call. Trimming shortened V by 1 base and J by 3 bases, and 10 bases separated the two germline ends. CDR1 SGHVS and CDR2 FQNEAQ come from the germline V gene. CDR3 length: 14 residues. Here the CDR3 DNA reads TGTGCCAGCAGCTTAGTGAGCCTAGGCTACGAGCAGTACTTC. It encodes CASSLVSLGYEQYF.

The rearrangement uses TRBV6-1 and TRBJ2-1; D is perhaps TRBD2 (6 bases). Trimming shortened V by 6 bases and J by 1 base, and 16 bases separated the two germline ends. CDR1 and CDR2 from the germline V gene are MNHNS and SASEGT. The CDR3 length is 16 residues. The CDR3 protein is CASRETRGKSYNEQFF. Here the CDR3 DNA reads TGTGCCAGCAGGGAGACTAGAGGGAAATCCTACAATGAGCAGTTCTTC.

Judged by abundance, this clone is medium-sized (0.01 to 0.1%). The genes are TRBV12-3 or TRBV12-4 and TRBJ2-7; TRBD2 matches at 8 bases. The length of the CDR3 is 15 residues. J lost 3 bases, V lost 1 base, and 5 bases had no gene match. The CDR3 DNA reads as TGTGCCAGCAGTTTAGTAGGGCGGGGGGTCTACGAGCAGTACTTC. This encodes CASSLVGRGVYEQYF.

There are many counts of this clone. Distinct nucleotide sequences in the sample also encode this CDR3. The rearrangement joins TRBV6-1 to TRBJ2-1; possibly TRBD2 for D (5 bases). In germline, CDR1 is MNHNS, CDR2 SASEGT. V lost 8 bases, J lost 5 bases, and 16 bases lay in between. This CDR3 has 14 amino acids. The CDR3 coding sequence is TGTGCCAGCCAAATAACGGGATCGAACAATGAGCAGTTCTTC. Its translation is CASQITGSNNEQFF.

This clone has at least ten counts. CDR3 in amino acids: CASSYRAPFYEQYF. Written as DNA, the CDR3 is TGTGCCAGCAGCTACCGGGCTCCTTTCTACGAGCAGTACTTC. The chain employs TRBV5-6 and TRBJ2-7, with D uncertain. Germline V lookup: CDR1 SGHDT, CDR2 YYEEEE. With 3 bases removed from V and 3 bases from J, the gap between germline ends came to 13 bases. The CDR3 totals 14 residues.

The rearrangement links TRBV29-1 to TRBJ1-2; D unresolved. Trimming took off 7 bases at V and 6 bases at J, with 18 bases between the two ends. This CDR3 comprises 13 residues. The germline CDR1 and CDR2 sequences are SQVTM and ANQGSEA. In nucleotides, the CDR3 is TGCAGCGCGGGCAGCGGCCCAAATCATGGCTACACCTTC. Residues: CSAGSGPNHGYTF.

This clone was observed a handful of times. V usage is TRBV27 and J usage is TRBJ2-3; D gene unclear. The CDR3 is 13 amino acids. With 3 bases removed from V and 7 bases from J, the gap between germline ends came to 11 bases. Germline V CDR1 and CDR2: MNHEY, SMNVEV (reference sequence). The CDR3 DNA sequence: TGTGCCAGCAGTTTCGACGGCGACCATACGCAGTATTTT. This translates into CASSFDGDHTQYF.